One sample yielded the 19 T cell receptor beta chains listed below, sequenced in a study of human T cells and chemical hapten exposure (TCRdb year 2021). Receptor amplification or capture employed RACE. For sequencing, a NextSeq 500 was employed. TCRdb reanalyzed the raw reads on its own, using fastp at Q25 for trimming and MiXCR for clone calling, and kept in-frame beta chains. Each entry merges the rows of one CDR3 protein and shows their most common DNA and genes. The sample table contains more than 70,000 distinct CDR3 sequences; only one count was recorded for 9.5% to 13% of them. Of the sample, about 0.95% falls within the top ten clones. The time point label, read with the paper, signifies: patch test 3, about 24 weeks after DPC sensitization. Sample treatment or condition, as interpreted from the label and publication: therapeutic diphenylcyclopropenone sensitization with weekly scalp DPC.

This sample comprised whole blood, obtained in connection with sensitization to the hapten diphenylcyclopropenone (DPC). These receptors all stem from a woman in her 30s with alopecia areata. Some clones in this sample may be carry-over from other donors' samples.

This clonotype was counted many times. The chain couples TRBV20-1 to TRBJ2-7, with a possible D match to TRBD2 (5 bases). The CDR3 has 13 residues. V lost 6 bases and J 3 bases, leaving 15 bases between the germline ends. From germline, CDR1 is DFQATT and CDR2 SNEGSKA (reference sequence). The chain's CDR3 is CSAAPRGFYEQYF. The CDR3 region has the DNA TGCAGTGCGGCCCCGAGAGGGTTCTACGAGCAGTACTTC.

CDR3 sequence: CASRDLISSYEQYV. In DNA form, the CDR3 reads TGTGCCAGCAGAGATCTGATCAGCTCCTACGAGCAGTACGTC. This chain joins TRBV7-7 and TRBJ2-7, with no clear D. V lost 6 bases and J 0 bases, leaving 12 bases between the germline ends. Germline CDR1 SSHAT, CDR2 FNYEAQ (reference sequence). The CDR3 is 14 amino acids.

This clonotype was seen a few times. The genes are TRBV7-2 and TRBJ2-4, with a weak D call TRBD2 (5 bases). With 5 bases removed from V and 5 bases from J, the gap between germline ends came to 10 bases. CDR3 length: 13 amino acids. Germline V lookup: CDR1 SGHTA, CDR2 FQGNSA. In DNA, the CDR3 is TGTGCCAGCAGCCCGGACTGGCAAAACATTCAGTACTTC. This translates into CASSPDWQNIQYF. Supplemented by reference TRBV7-2 and TRBJ2-4, the full variable domain reads GAGVSQSPSNKVTEKGKDVELRCDPISGHTALYWYRQSLGQGLEFLIYFQGNSAPDKSGLPSDRFSAERTGGSVSTLTIQRTQQEDSAVYLCASSPDWQNIQYFGAGTRLSVL.

This clonotype was recorded many times. The chain recombines TRBV7-9 with TRBJ1-2; no definite D call. Germline CDR1 SEHNR, CDR2 FQNEAQ (reference sequence). The V end was cut by 5 bases, the J end by 2 bases, with 18 bases between. CDR3 length: 16 residues. The CDR3 reads CASSDGPLGSNYGYTF. The CDR3 region has the DNA TGTGCCAGCAGCGACGGCCCATTGGGGTCCAACTATGGCTACACCTTC.

This clonotype was counted at least ten times. The chain carries TRBV12-3 or TRBV12-4 and TRBJ1-5, with D tentatively TRBD1 (5 bases). This CDR3 comprises 16 residues. Trimming cost V 5 bases and J 6 bases, with 20 bases left between them. CDR3 protein: CASSDSRGQHTQPQHF. For the CDR3, the DNA is TGTGCCAGCAGTGATTCCCGGGGCCAGCACACTCAGCCCCAGCATTTT.

V and J are TRBV28 and TRBJ2-1; unclear D gene. The CDR3 runs to 15 residues. V was clipped by 4 bases and J by 0 bases, with 10 bases between them. CDR1 is MDHEN and CDR2 is SYDVKM in the germline V gene. CDR3 sequence (DNA): TGTGCCAGCAGTTCAGGATCCCGCTCCTACAATGAGCAGTTCTTC. It yields the protein CASSSGSRSYNEQFF.

The CDR3, as DNA: TGTGCCAGCAGCTTAGGGGACAGGGGGAACACCGGGGAGCTGTTTTTT. Its translation is CASSLGDRGNTGELFF. The genes are TRBV7-6 and TRBJ2-2, with TRBD1 matching over 10 bases. The V and J ends lost 1 base and 1 base, in that order; junction bases with no gene match: 0. Germline CDR1 is SGHVS and CDR2 is FNYEAQ. This CDR3 has 16 amino acids.

This clonotype was detected a few times. In nucleotides, the CDR3 is TGTGCCAGCAGCGGTCAGGGGGCGCGGGAGACCCAGTACTTC. As protein: CASSGQGARETQYF. The rearrangement joins TRBV9 to TRBJ2-5; 8 nucleotides match TRBD1. Unmatched junction bases numbered 6, after V lost 3 bases and J lost 5 bases. Germline V lookup: CDR1 SGDLS, CDR2 YYNGEE. The CDR3 sequence is 14 residues long.

This clonotype was observed many times. This sequence joins TRBV20-1 and TRBJ1-6; TRBD1 aligns across 7 bases. The junction had 18 bases not matched to a gene; V was cut back by 6 bases and J by 10 bases. There are 16 residues in the CDR3. CDR1 and CDR2 (germline): DFQATT, SNEGSKA (reference sequence). CDR3 sequence reads: CSARWEGAPGSSPLHF. CDR3 DNA sequence: TGCAGTGCCCGCTGGGAGGGGGCGCCGGGAAGCTCACCCCTCCACTTT.

In this sample, this clonotype turned up a few times. The CDR3 here is CASTRGEKLFF. The DNA for the CDR3 is TGTGCCAGCACCCGGGGGGAAAAACTGTTTTTT. The V and J genes are TRBV28 and TRBJ1-4, with D tentatively TRBD1 (5 bases). There are 11 residues in the CDR3. V was pared by 7 bases and J by 8 bases, with 8 bases between. Looked up from germline, CDR1 is MDHEN and CDR2 is SYDVKM.

This clonotype was seen only a few times. The V gene is TRBV7-8, the J gene TRBJ2-3; D remains ambiguous. The V end lost 3 bases, the J end lost 2 bases, and 9 bases lay between the germline ends. Germline CDR1 and CDR2: SGHVS and FQNEAQ. The CDR3 contains 14 residues. The CDR3 sequence is CASSLNRVTDTQYF. CDR3 nucleotide sequence: TGTGCCAGCAGCTTGAATAGGGTCACAGATACGCAGTATTTT.

This clonotype has at least ten counts. V gene TRBV4-3 combines with J gene TRBJ2-7; 8 bases map to TRBD1. Germline V gene lookup returns CDR1 LGHNA and CDR2 YSLEER. CDR3 length equals 14 residues. The trim removed 8 bases at V and 3 bases at J, leaving 9 bases unmatched. CDR3 residues: CASGIGTGRYEQYF. As DNA, the CDR3 is TGCGCCAGCGGGATCGGGACAGGCCGCTACGAGCAGTACTTC.

The V call is TRBV28, the J call TRBJ1-1; D might be TRBD1 (6 bases). The germline V gene encodes CDR1 MDHEN and CDR2 SYDVKM. V shed 5 bases and J shed 7 bases, with 11 bases lying between them. This CDR3 comprises 12 residues. The CDR3 DNA reads as TGTGCCAGCAGTGGCAACAGGGTTGAAGCTTTCTTT. Encoded protein: CASSGNRVEAFF.

This clonotype occurred many times. V and J are TRBV30 and TRBJ1-2; tentative D call: TRBD1 (5 bases). Trimming took 4 bases from V and 13 from J, leaving 16 bases between them. The CDR3 loop spans 11 amino acids. Germline V lookup: CDR1 GTSNPN, CDR2 SVGIG (reference sequence). The CDR3 nucleotides read TGTGCCTGGAATCATGGGGGAGTCTCCACCTTC. Protein product: CAWNHGGVSTF.

This clonotype was observed many times. The rearrangement uses TRBV6-5 and TRBJ1-1; the match to TRBD1 covers 7 bases. The ends lost 2 bases at V and 0 bases at J; junction bases unmatched: 0. CDR1 is MNHEY and CDR2 is SVGAGI in the germline V gene. The CDR3 spans 14 residues. The CDR3 loop is CASSYTGVNTEAFF. For the CDR3, the DNA is TGTGCCAGCAGTTACACAGGGGTGAACACTGAAGCTTTCTTT.

The sample holds many counts of this clonotype. This chain uses TRBV20-1 with TRBJ2-1, with 7 bases identical to TRBD1. The CDR3 is 14 amino acids. The germline gives CDR1 DFQATT, CDR2 SNEGSKA (reference sequence). The V and J ends lost 5 bases and 8 bases, in that order; junction bases with no gene match: 12. CDR3 loop: CSAPSLTGSDEQFF. The CDR3 nucleotides are TGCAGTGCTCCCAGTTTGACAGGGTCCGATGAGCAGTTCTTC.

This clonotype was seen at least ten times. V usage is TRBV27 and J usage is TRBJ2-7; D might be TRBD1 (5 bases). The CDR3 is made up of 14 amino acids. V lost 6 bases and J 3 bases, leaving 15 bases between the germline ends. CDR1 is MNHEY, CDR2 SMNVEV, per germline (reference sequence). The CDR3, as DNA: TGTGCCAGCAGCCGAAGTCCCCAGGGCTACGAGCAGTACTTC. This encodes CASSRSPQGYEQYF.

This clonotype was detected only a few times. DNA of the CDR3: TGTGCCAGCAGCTTGGACCGCGTGGGGGAGCAGTACTTC. Translation: CASSLDRVGEQYF. J is TRBJ2-7 and V is TRBV5-4; D remains ambiguous. The V and J ends lost 0 bases and 7 bases respectively, with 11 bases between them. This CDR3 region has 13 residues. CDR1 is SGHNT, CDR2 YYREEE, per germline (reference sequence).

This clonotype was seen repeatedly, ten times or more. This chain uses TRBV15 with TRBJ2-5; D is unresolved. Trimming cost V 2 bases and J 5 bases, with 6 bases left between them. The germline V gene has CDR1 LNHNV and CDR2 YYDKDF (reference sequence). The CDR3 length is 12 residues. For the CDR3, the DNA is TGTGCCACCAGCAGATCCTTGGAGACCCAGTACTTC. This gives the protein CATSRSLETQYF.